The entry below gives a single T cell receptor (beta chain) sequence along with its context. Germline V gene sequence: CDR1 ENHRY, CDR2 SYGVKD. V lost 0 bases, J lost 5 bases, and 11 bases stayed unmatched. The CDR3 sequence is 17 residues long. These data are taken from a study of cytomegalovirus exposure and HLA in healthy donors. The repertoire was sequenced with immunoSEQ multiplex PCR; TCRdb's copy has only in-frame clones and lacks some. Of approximately 160,000 clones listed, 86% were seen once; the top ten hold around 2.4%. Sequencing was performed on PBMCs. The chain links TRBV10-3 to TRBJ2-7, with TRBD2 identical over 9 bases. This TCR came from a woman aged 18-30 years in good health and CMV-seronegative. CDR3 bases: TGTGCCATCAGTGAGTCATTGGTGGGACTAGCTGCGGACGAGCAGTACTTC. It encodes CAISESLVGLAADEQYF.